These 3 T cell receptor beta chains originate from one sample sequenced in a study of memory CD4+ T cells and cytomegalovirus serostatus. Some clones are missing from TCRdb's copy, which holds only in-frame ones; the method was immunoSEQ multiplex PCR. The sample shows 50,000 to 75,000 clones, roughly 80% of them seen only once. The sort gate was single viable CD3+CD4+CD8-CD45RO+ cells for memory CD4+ T cells. The sample comprised memory CD4+ T cells from blood. These receptors originate from an adult in good health and CMV-seronegative.

In its sample, this clone was seen a few times. V usage is TRBV5-1 and J usage is TRBJ2-2; TRBD2 agrees at 10 bases. After removal of 4 bases from V and 2 bases from J, the junction contained 5 bases not matched to a gene. Germline assignment: CDR1 SGHRS and CDR2 YFSETQ. This CDR3 region has 16 residues. The CDR3 DNA follows: TGCGCCAGCAGCCCAAGGACTAGCGGCAACACCGGGGAGCTGTTTTTT. Translating it yields CASSPRTSGNTGELFF.

V usage is TRBV11-2 and J usage is TRBJ1-3; unclear D gene. The germline V gene encodes CDR1 SGHAT and CDR2 FQNNGV. The CDR3 consists of 15 residues. V lost 1 base, J lost 4 bases, and 11 bases lay in between. This CDR3 reads CASSLGVNPGNTIYF. CDR3 bases: TGTGCCAGCAGCTTAGGTGTGAACCCAGGAAACACCATATATTTT.

The gene calls are TRBV19 and TRBJ2-7, with TRBD1 identical over 9 bases. V lost 6 bases and J lost 0; bases outside the gene matches: 3. Germline V lookup: CDR1 LNHDA, CDR2 SQIVND (reference sequence). This CDR3 spans 14 amino acids. CDR3 sequence (DNA): TGTGCCAGTAGACGGGACAGGGTCTCCTACGAGCAGTACTTC. Its translation is CASRRDRVSYEQYF.